Below, 16 T cell receptor beta chains from the same sample are listed, as sequenced in a study of beta chain features in type 1 diabetes. cDNA synthesis used the whole RNA isolate, giving expressed TCRB sequences. TCRdb's copy holds only in-frame clones and misses some; the assay was immunoSEQ multiplex PCR. The sample lists more than 300,000 clones; approximately 8% were seen once. What was sequenced was central memory CD4+ T cells from blood. These receptor sequences come from a woman between 18 and 29 years old in good health.

This clone was found a few times. This chain's CDR3 is CASSLAASGVNKNIQYF. The CDR3 region has the DNA TGTGCCAGCAGTTTAGCGGCTAGCGGGGTAAACAAAAACATTCAGTACTTC. This sequence joins TRBV28 and TRBJ2-4, with 9 bases matching TRBD2. Looked up from germline, CDR1 is MDHEN and CDR2 is SYDVKM. This CDR3 has 17 residues. V was clipped by 2 bases and J by 3 bases; unmatched bases: 8. Looking up the rest from reference TRBV28 and TRBJ2-4 gives the full variable domain: DVKVTQSSRYLVKRTGEKVFLECVQDMDHENMFWYRQDPGLGLRLIYFSYDVKMKEKGDIPEGYSVSREKKERFSLILESASTNQTSMYLCASSLAASGVNKNIQYFGAGTRLSVL.

This clone was seen more than once but under ten times. This chain links TRBV5-4 with TRBJ2-5; 13 bases map to TRBD2. V shed 0 bases and J 4 bases; nucleotides not matched to a gene: 0. CDR1 is SGHNT and CDR2 is YYREEE in the germline V gene (reference sequence). This CDR3 comprises 15 residues. The CDR3 coding sequence is TGTGCCAGCAGCTTGGGACTAGCGGGAGGAGAGACCCAGTACTTC. Its translation: CASSLGLAGGETQYF. Based on the CDR3 plus reference TRBV5-4 and TRBJ2-5, the full variable domain is ETGVTQSPTHLIKTRGQQVTLRCSSQSGHNTVSWYQQALGQGPQFIFQYYREEENGRGNFPPRFSGLQFPNYSSELNVNALELDDSALYLCASSLGLAGGETQYFGPGTRLLVL.

The table lists this clone with a few counts. The genes are TRBV14 and TRBJ2-7, with 13 bases that match TRBD2. Germline values: CDR1 SGHDN, CDR2 FVKESK. This CDR3 is 19 amino acids long. V gave up 4 bases and J gave up 4 bases; unmatched junction bases: 16. The CDR3 DNA sequence: TGTGCCAGCAGCCTCAGGACTAGCGGGAGACCAGTTGCCCCTTACGAGCAGTACTTC. Translating it yields CASSLRTSGRPVAPYEQYF.

The genes are TRBV6-1 and TRBJ1-1; D gene unclear. V dropped 6 bases and J dropped 0 bases, with 8 bases sitting between them. From germline, CDR1 is MNHNS and CDR2 SASEGT. The CDR3 extends over 13 amino acids. In nucleotides, the CDR3 is TGTGCCAGCAGGGCCGGGTTGAACACTGAAGCTTTCTTT. Translation gives CASRAGLNTEAFF.

This clone was seen only a few times. The chain uses TRBV2 and TRBJ2-1, with 12 bases that match TRBD2. Germline V gene lookup returns CDR1 SNHLY and CDR2 FYNNEI. Germline trimming cut 6 bases from V and 2 bases from J; bases unmatched to any gene: 11. The CDR3 is made up of 18 amino acids. The CDR3 DNA sequence: TGTGCCAGCAGCGACCGACTAGCGGGAGCGCAAACCTACAATGAGCAGTTCTTC. Its protein is CASSDRLAGAQTYNEQFF.

The table lists this clone with a few counts. CDR3 DNA sequence: TGTGCCAGCAGTTTATGGCGACGCGGGCCCTCCTACGAGCAGTACTTC. It yields the protein CASSLWRRGPSYEQYF. The rearrangement uses TRBV28 and TRBJ2-7; the D gene is possibly TRBD2 (5 bases). The CDR3 has 16 residues. V was trimmed by 0 bases and J by 0 bases, leaving 12 bases between them. Germline CDR1 is MDHEN and CDR2 is SYDVKM.

The rearrangement uses TRBV5-1 and TRBJ2-1; D not resolved. The CDR3 is 12 residues long. V lost 1 base, J lost 9 bases, and 8 bases lay in between. In germline, CDR1 is SGHRS, CDR2 YFSETQ. CDR3 nucleotide sequence: TGCGCCAGCAGCTTGACAGACCGTGAGCAGTTCTTC. It encodes CASSLTDREQFF.

Only a few counts were recorded for this clone. This sequence joins TRBV18 and TRBJ2-3; TRBD2 agrees at 7 bases. Germline V gives CDR1 KGHSH, CDR2 LQKENI. The length of the CDR3 is 15 residues. V gave up 6 bases and J gave up 3 bases; unmatched junction bases: 9. The CDR3 loop reads CASSPDLSGTDTQYF. In DNA, the CDR3 is TGTGCCAGCTCCCCGGATCTTAGCGGGACAGATACGCAGTATTTT.

In this sample, this clone turned up many times. This chain links TRBV7-9 with TRBJ1-4; D ambiguous. Trimming removed 1 base at V and 9 bases at J, with 12 bases between. The CDR3 covers 14 residues. Germline CDR1 reads SEHNR; CDR2 reads FQNEAQ (reference sequence). The CDR3 loop reads CASSLDLGFQKLFF. DNA for the CDR3: TGTGCCAGCAGCTTAGATTTGGGATTTCAAAAACTGTTTTTT.

This clone was counted only a few times. The chain joins TRBV29-1 to TRBJ2-1; 13 nucleotides agree with TRBD2. V was clipped by 7 bases and J by 0 bases; unmatched bases: 9. Germline loops: CDR1 SQVTM, CDR2 ANQGSEA. The CDR3 sequence is 17 residues long. CDR3 loop: CSGTGTSGTLSYNEQFF. DNA for the CDR3: TGCAGCGGAACCGGGACTAGCGGGACTCTCTCCTACAATGAGCAGTTCTTC.

The gene calls are TRBV7-8 and TRBJ1-4, with a weak D call TRBD1 (5 bases). Trimming left V 5 bases short and J 7 bases short, with 14 bases between. Germline CDR1 and CDR2: SGHVS and FQNEAQ. CDR3 length: 14 amino acids. This chain's CDR3 is CASSPGRGGEKLFF. The DNA of the CDR3 is TGTGCCAGCAGCCCGGGACGGGGGGGTGAAAAACTGTTTTTT.

This clone was seen at least ten times. The gene calls are TRBV28 and TRBJ2-5, with 8 nucleotides matching TRBD1. After removal of 10 bases from V and 2 bases from J, the junction contained 6 bases not matched to a gene. The CDR3 totals 13 residues. Germline assignment: CDR1 MDHEN and CDR2 SYDVKM. CDR3 in DNA: TGTGCCATTGGACAGGGTTATCAAGAGACCCAGTACTTC. It is translated as CAIGQGYQETQYF.

This clone was recorded a few times. This sample also contains other DNA sequences that code for the same CDR3. The rearrangement joins TRBV10-2 to TRBJ2-1; no clear D gene. The CDR3 spans 16 residues. The germline V gene encodes CDR1 WSHSY and CDR2 SAAADI. The V end lost 3 bases, the J end lost 4 bases, and 16 bases lay between the germline ends. The CDR3 sequence: CASSDPLPLLYNEQFF. In nucleotides, the CDR3 is TGCGCCAGCAGTGACCCGTTACCCCTCTTATACAATGAGCAGTTCTTC.

The chain employs TRBV23-1 and TRBJ2-7; TRBD2 matches 12 bases. TRBV23-1 is assigned to the ORF class and has an uncertain function. The CDR3 has 17 residues. Unmatched junction bases numbered 17, after V lost 8 bases and J lost 6 bases. The CDR3 coding sequence is TGCGCCAGCGGCATCCGTCGACTAGCGGGAGAGGACCCCGAGCAGTACTTC. This gives the protein CASGIRRLAGEDPEQYF.

This clone has a handful of counts. This chain connects TRBV7-8 to TRBJ2-3; D is uncertain. Germline V gene lookup returns CDR1 SGHVS and CDR2 FQNEAQ. Trimming took 2 bases from V and 1 from J, leaving 10 bases between them. The CDR3 consists of 15 residues. CDR3 sequence: CASSLTAFGTDTQYF. The DNA for the CDR3 is TGTGCCAGCAGCTTAACAGCGTTCGGCACAGATACGCAGTATTTT.

In this sample, this clone turned up many times. This chain joins TRBV5-6 and TRBJ2-1; D is uncertain. With 4 bases removed from V and 8 bases from J, the gap between germline ends came to 7 bases. The germline V gene encodes CDR1 SGHDT and CDR2 YYEEEE. The CDR3 sequence is 11 residues long. The CDR3 sequence: CASSRAHEQFF. CDR3 sequence (DNA): TGTGCCAGCAGCCGAGCGCATGAGCAGTTCTTC. Filled out from reference TRBV5-6 and TRBJ2-1, the complete variable domain reads DAGVTQSPTHLIKTRGQQVTLRCSPKSGHDTVSWYQQALGQGPQFIFQYYEEEERQRGNFPDRFSGHQFPNYSSELNVNALLLGDSALYLCASSRAHEQFFGPGTRLTVL.